The T cell receptor beta chain described here comes from a study of technical replicates of blood from several donors. The data were produced by immunoSEQ multiplex PCR, yet TCRdb's version contains in-frame clones alone and is incomplete. Here the sample spans approximately 70,000 clones, about 97% being singletons. Germline CDR1 SQVTM, CDR2 ANQGSEA. This CDR3 comprises 14 residues. V was shortened by 3 bases and J by 7 bases, with 16 bases between the two germline ends. What was sequenced was T cells isolated from PBMCs. V usage is TRBV29-1 and J usage is TRBJ2-1; perhaps TRBD1 as D (6 bases). This TCR derives from a human donor in good health. In DNA, the CDR3 is TGCAGCGTTGAGATGGGGGCGATTAGGAATGAGCAGTTCTTC. Protein sequence: CSVEMGAIRNEQFF.